The clone carrying this TCR beta chain was detected once. CDR3 size: 12 residues. Germline V gene sequence: CDR1 SGHRS, CDR2 YFSETQ. The V and J ends lost 4 bases and 11 bases respectively, with 16 bases between them. This entry belongs to a study of blood T cell repertoires in COVID-19. Those enrolled in Seattle joined during active infection and were followed longitudinally afterward. Produced via immunoSEQ multiplex PCR; TCRdb's table is partial and in-frame only. Of around 290,000 clones listed, about nine tenths are singletons. The sequence derives from a young woman with COVID-19, enrolled during active disease. The V gene is TRBV5-1, the J gene TRBJ2-7; no reliable D call. The specimen sequenced was peripheral blood. The CDR3: CASSDDLGEKYF. Written as DNA, the CDR3 is TGCGCCAGCAGCGACGACCTTGGAGAGAAGTACTTC.